What follows are 8 T cell receptor beta chains derived from one specimen sequenced in a study of blood T cell repertoires in COVID-19. Data came from immunoSEQ multiplex PCR; TCRdb stores just in-frame clones and leaves some out. The sample carries about 140,000 clones, around 81% recorded once. Sequencing was carried out using peripheral blood. The source is a human donor in a cohort sampled during active COVID-19.

The V gene is TRBV5-1, the J gene TRBJ1-2; 9 nucleotides align to TRBD1. CDR1 SGHRS and CDR2 YFSETQ come from the germline V gene. The ends lost 3 bases at V and 8 bases at J; junction bases unmatched: 5. This CDR3 has 13 residues. Here the CDR3 DNA reads TGCGCCAGCAGCTCACAGGGGGCGCAAGGCTACACCTTC. This gives the protein CASSSQGAQGYTF.

This sequence joins TRBV4-2 and TRBJ2-3; D is ambiguous. Germline V CDR1 and CDR2: LGHNA, YNFKEQ. CDR3 size: 14 residues. V lost 0 bases and J lost 2, with 6 bases in between. DNA for the CDR3: TGTGCCAGCAGCCAAGATACAGCCACAGATACGCAGTATTTT. As protein: CASSQDTATDTQYF.

The chain carries TRBV9 and TRBJ2-1; 10 bases line up with TRBD2. The CDR3 contains 18 residues. From germline, CDR1 is SGDLS and CDR2 YYNGEE. J lost 7 bases, V lost 1 base, and 14 bases had no gene match. CDR3 nucleotides: TGTGCCAGCAGCGTAACGCCCGGTGCTAGCGGGAGTGGGAATGAGCAGTTCTTC. It specifies CASSVTPGASGSGNEQFF. The complete variable domain, with remaining parts taken from reference TRBV9 and TRBJ2-1, reads DSGVTQTPKHLITATGQRVTLRCSPRSGDLSVYWYQQSLDQGLQFLIQYYNGEERAKGNILERFSAQQFPDLHSELNLSSLELGDSALYFCASSVTPGASGSGNEQFFGPGTRLTVL.

The gene calls are TRBV28 and TRBJ2-1, with TRBD1 as a possible D gene (6 bases). Germline CDR1 MDHEN, CDR2 SYDVKM. V was trimmed by 5 bases and J by 3 bases, leaving 23 bases between them. The CDR3 has 18 residues. CDR3 DNA: TGTGCCAGCAGTCCCCCCCATCCGGGACAAACCAACTACAATGAGCAGTTCTTC. It codes for CASSPPHPGQTNYNEQFF.

A single count supports this clone. V usage is TRBV5-1 and J usage is TRBJ2-7; 7 bases align to TRBD1. Per the germline V gene, CDR1 is SGHRS and CDR2 is YFSETQ. This CDR3 spans 12 amino acids. V shed 4 bases, J shed 4 bases, and the junction held 2 bases outside the gene matches. CDR3 nucleotides: TGCGCCAGCAGCGGGACAGAGTACGAGCAGTACTTC. Its translation is CASSGTEYEQYF.

The V gene is TRBV5-1, the J gene TRBJ2-7, with unresolved D. Deletions cut 3 bases from V and 2 bases from J, with 9 bases between. The germline gives CDR1 SGHRS, CDR2 YFSETQ. The CDR3 has 13 amino acids. CDR3: CASSSTSTYEQYF. The CDR3 DNA reads TGCGCCAGCAGCTCCACATCGACCTACGAGCAGTACTTC.

V gene TRBV5-1 combines with J gene TRBJ1-6; 7 bases map to TRBD1. Germline loops: CDR1 SGHRS, CDR2 YFSETQ. This CDR3 has 16 amino acids. Germline trimming cut 1 base from V and 5 bases from J; bases unmatched to any gene: 6. Here the CDR3 DNA reads TGCGCCAGCAGCTTGCAGGGGGGAGGCGATAATTCACCCCTCCACTTT. It translates to CASSLQGGGDNSPLHF.

V is TRBV28 and J is TRBJ2-7, with 7 bases that match TRBD2. From germline, CDR1 is MDHEN and CDR2 SYDVKM. Losses at the gene ends were 9 bases for V and 2 bases for J; bases not matched to a gene: 7. There are 13 residues in the CDR3. In nucleotides, the CDR3 is TGTGCCAGTACGGGAGGCCCAACCTACGAGCAGTACTTC. This codes for CASTGGPTYEQYF.